The next 30 T cell receptor beta chains were all read from a single sample in a study of tumor-infiltrating lymphocytes in primary liver carcinoma. The input was 450 to 500 ng total RNA; TCR beta cDNA was made from it with a constant-region primer. Generation of the TCR beta libraries relied on three nested multiplex PCR rounds using slightly modified ARM-PCR. The first two PCR rounds, nine to ten cycles each, used TRBV1-TRBV30 forward primers and a C-beta reverse primer. A single record per CDR3 protein comes from TCRdb applying MiXCR to the multiplex PCR reads. Among approximately 320,000 distinct CDR3 sequences listed, 45% to 70% were seen once. The source of the blood RNA was unsorted whole blood, and germline DNA was extracted as well. Material for sequencing was peripheral blood. Receptor source: a woman aged 30 to 39 with primary liver carcinoma and hepatitis B virus infection.

This clonotype was observed a handful of times. The CDR3 DNA follows: TGTGCCAGCAGCTCCCTGCCCAATCCCGGACGGCACCTGCATAGCAATCAGCCCCAGCATTTT. Its translation is CASSSLPNPGRHLHSNQPQHF. This chain links TRBV12-1 with TRBJ1-5; the DNA was not compared with TRBD1, the D call given in the table. TRBV12-1 is listed as a pseudogene. This CDR3 spans 21 amino acids.

The chain has TRBV18 and TRBJ2-5, with D uncertain. CDR1 is KGHSH and CDR2 is LQKENI in the germline V gene. This CDR3 contains 14 residues. Trimming pared 6 bases from V and 1 base from J, leaving 12 bases between. The CDR3 loop is CASSPRLFQETQYF. Written as DNA, the CDR3 is TGTGCCAGCTCGCCGAGACTGTTCCAAGAGACCCAGTACTTC.

Worth noting for this clonotype: One junction end disagrees with the germline gene, perhaps due to a read error. V usage is TRBV7-9 and J usage is TRBJ2-5; 12 bases fit TRBD2. Germline values: CDR1 SEHNR, CDR2 FQNEAQ (reference sequence). The CDR3 length is 24 residues. CDR3 sequence reads: CTSSQMGGYSPTSGSEKGQETQYF. Here the CDR3 DNA reads TGTACCAGCAGCCAGATGGGGGGGTACAGTCCGACTAGCGGGAGTGAGAAGGGACAAGAGACCCAGTACTTC.

Comments on this clonotype: A much larger clonotype is one base distant, so this may be a read error. The chain couples TRBV6-5 to TRBJ1-5; no firm D call. The CDR3 has 13 residues. V was cut by 0 bases and J by 8 bases, with 8 bases left in between. Germline CDR1 and CDR2: MNHEY and SVGAGI. The DNA of the CDR3 is TGTGCCAGCAGTTACTCAGCGGTGGAGCCCCAGCATTTT. Translated, it gives CASSYSAVEPQHF.

Regarding this clonotype: At one end the junction does not follow the germline gene, possibly because of a read error. The chain joins TRBV6-2 or TRBV6-3 to TRBJ2-1; D call uncertain. The CDR3 has 12 amino acids. Germline CDR1 reads MNHEY; CDR2 reads SVGEGT. CDR3 sequence reads: CASNYSSWEQFF. The CDR3 region has the DNA TGCGCCAGCAATTACTCTTCGTGGGAGCAGTTCTTC.

A word on this clonotype: At one end, the junction sequence differs from germline, possibly due to a read error. The V and J genes are TRBV11-2 and TRBJ2-1, with 7 nucleotides matching TRBD2. The CDR3 has 12 residues. Germline CDR1 reads SGHAT; CDR2 reads FQNNGV. The CDR3 here is CASSSLPGLQFF. The DNA of the CDR3 is TGCGCCAGCAGCTCCCTACCGGGACTACAGTTCTTC.

Notes on this clonotype: One junction end disagrees with the germline gene, perhaps due to a read error. The chain combines TRBV5-4 with TRBJ2-7; 9 positions agree with TRBD1. Germline V CDR1 and CDR2: SGHNT, YYREEE (reference sequence). This CDR3 is 14 amino acids long. The CDR3 here is CASTFGDRDSEQYF. CDR3 bases: TGTGCCAGCACCTTCGGGGACAGGGACTCCGAGCAATACTTC.

The chain uses TRBV6-1 and TRBJ2-1, with D possibly matching TRBD2 (6 bases). V was pared by 5 bases and J by 7 bases, with 12 bases between. The germline CDR1 and CDR2 sequences are MNHNS and SASEGT. The CDR3 sequence is 13 residues long. The CDR3 protein is CASSYTGGNEQFF. CDR3 nucleotides: TGTGCCAGCAGTTACACCGGAGGGAATGAGCAGTTCTTC.

This clonotype has ten or more counts. V gene TRBV29-1 combines with J gene TRBJ1-2; D might be TRBD1 (5 bases). V lost 4 bases, J lost 8 bases, and 17 bases lay in between. Germline V gene data show CDR1 as SQVTM and CDR2 as ANQGSEA. This CDR3 contains 13 residues. The CDR3, as DNA: TGCAGCGTTGTCCTACCGGGGGACTCCGGCTACACCTTC. It encodes CSVVLPGDSGYTF. Full variable domain (rest looked up from reference TRBV29-1 and TRBJ1-2): SAVISQKPSRDICQRGTSLTIQCQVDSQVTMMFWYRQQPGQSLTLIATANQGSEATYESGFVIDKFPISRPNLTFSTLTVSNMSPEDSSIYLCSVVLPGDSGYTFGSGTRLTVV.

This clonotype was counted between two and nine times. The V call is TRBV6-2 or TRBV6-3, the J call TRBJ2-6; 8 nucleotides match TRBD1. V shed 10 bases, J shed 4 bases, and the junction held 18 bases outside the gene matches. The CDR3 has 18 amino acids. Germline CDR1 and CDR2: MNHEY and SVGEGT. CDR3 coding DNA: TGTGCCACTAAAAACCCGGGACAGGTCTTTGGAGGGGCCAACGTCCTGACTTTC. Amino acid sequence: CATKNPGQVFGGANVLTF.

Comments on this clonotype: One end of the junction does not line up with germline, which may come from a read error. The J gene is TRBJ2-5, the V gene TRBV11-2; 8 nucleotides match TRBD2. The CDR3 covers 16 residues. The germline CDR1 and CDR2 sequences are SGHAT and FQNNGV. This chain's CDR3 is CASSLGGTRAEETQHF. The CDR3 nucleotides are TGTGCTAGCAGCTTAGGGGGGACTAGGGCCGAAGAGACCCAGCACTTC.

On this clonotype itself: One end of the junction varies from germline; a read error may be responsible. The chain carries TRBV11-1 and TRBJ2-7; 11 bases align to TRBD2. The CDR3 consists of 16 residues. Germline CDR1 and CDR2: SGHAT and FQDESV (reference sequence). The CDR3 here is CASSPIMTSGKHEQYF. CDR3 bases: TGCGCCAGCAGCCCAATAATGACTAGCGGGAAGCACGAGCAGTACTTC.

V usage is TRBV6-1 and J usage is TRBJ2-4, with 7 bases lining up with TRBD1. This CDR3 has 14 residues. Per the germline V gene, CDR1 is MNHNS and CDR2 is SASEGT. V gave up 3 bases and J gave up 8 bases; unmatched junction bases: 7. The CDR3: CASSDRQGVDIQYF. The CDR3 DNA sequence: TGTGCCAGCAGTGATAGACAGGGCGTGGACATTCAGTACTTC.

This chain uses TRBV10-3 with TRBJ2-1; D might be TRBD2 (5 bases). V was clipped by 6 bases and J by 12 bases, with 15 bases between them. The CDR3 spans 12 residues. CDR1 is ENHRY, CDR2 SYGVKD, per germline. The CDR3 reads CAIRDAGGGQFF. The DNA of the CDR3 is TGTGCCATCAGGGACGCGGGCGGTGGGCAGTTCTTC.

Concerning this clonotype itself: This may be a read error, as it is one base from a much larger clone. The V call is TRBV6-1, the J call TRBJ2-2; D uncertain. This CDR3 is built from 16 residues. Germline V CDR1 and CDR2: MNHNS, SASEGT. The CDR3 coding sequence is TGTGCCAGCAGAGCCGGTTCTGGGTCGAACACCAGGGAGCTGTTTTTT. It translates to CASRAGSGSNTRELFF.

With respect to this clonotype: It may be a read error: a sequence one base away is much more abundant. The rearrangement uses TRBV12-3 or TRBV12-4 and TRBJ2-2; TRBD1 might be the D (6 bases). The ends were cut back, 5 bases at V and 4 bases at J, with 14 bases in the middle. This CDR3 has 15 amino acids. CDR3 bases: TGTGCCAGCAGTCAGTGTGGGGGCGGCACCGGGGAGCTGTTTTTT. Translating it yields CASSQCGGGTGELFF.

Comment on this clonotype: Since a much larger clone is just one base distant, this may be a read error. The rearrangement uses TRBV6-6 and TRBJ1-5; tentatively, D is TRBD1 (6 bases). Germline CDR1 is MNHNY and CDR2 is SVGAGI (reference sequence). The CDR3 covers 15 residues. V gave up 10 bases and J gave up 5 bases, with 21 bases separating them. CDR3 sequence (DNA): TGTGCCATCAGCCGCGGACAGCCCTCCGATCAGCCCCAGCATTTT. Protein: CAISRGQPSDQPQHF.

Details on this clonotype: A much more abundant neighbour one base away suggests this may be a read error. This chain connects TRBV12-3 or TRBV12-4 to TRBJ2-2, with D perhaps matching TRBD2 (6 bases). V lost 3 bases, J lost 1 base, and 9 bases lay in between. The CDR3 contains 15 residues. The CDR3 DNA reads as TGTGCCAGCAGTTTTTACGGGAGGAACACCGGGGAGCTGTTTTTT. Its protein is CASSFYGRNTGELFF.

About this clonotype: A much larger clone differs from this one at a single base, so this may be a read error. This chain joins TRBV5-5 and TRBJ2-3; weak D call: TRBD2 (8 bases). From germline, CDR1 is SGHKS and CDR2 YYEKEE (reference sequence). V gave up 3 bases and J gave up 8 bases, with 16 bases separating them. The CDR3 is 14 residues long. CDR3: CASSSGGAGGTQYF. DNA for the CDR3: TGTGCCAGCAGCTCAGGGGGTGCGGGAGGTACGCAGTATTTT.

In the case of this clonotype: This clone may be a read error of a much larger clone one base away. This CDR3 reads CASSLGAEALF. The CDR3 DNA reads as TGTGCCAGCAGTTTGGGCGCTGAAGCTTTATTT. The chain carries TRBV12-3 or TRBV12-4 and TRBJ1-1; D remains ambiguous. The length of the CDR3 is 11 residues.

The V and J genes are TRBV6-2 or TRBV6-3 and TRBJ2-2; possibly TRBD2 for D (5 bases). V lost 10 bases to trimming and J lost 6 bases, with 21 bases between them. Germline CDR1 and CDR2: MNHEY and SVGEGT. This CDR3 spans 15 amino acids. CDR3 amino acids: CANSTPMRVPGELFF. The DNA of the CDR3 is TGTGCCAATAGTACCCCCATGAGGGTCCCCGGGGAGCTGTTTTTT.

On this clonotype: Sequence at one end of the junction differs from germline and may be a read error. The chain combines TRBV29-1 with TRBJ1-1; 7 nucleotides align to TRBD1. The length of the CDR3 is 13 residues. Looked up from germline, CDR1 is SQVTM and CDR2 is ANQGSEA. This CDR3 is CSVAGTANTETFF. The CDR3 DNA reads as TGCAGCGTTGCCGGGACAGCCAACACTGAAACTTTCTTT.

The V gene is TRBV5-5, the J gene TRBJ1-6; D remains unclear. Germline lookup yields CDR1 SGHKS and CDR2 YYEKEE (reference sequence). The CDR3 runs 15 residues. Trimming took off 3 bases at V and 7 bases at J, with 14 bases between the two ends. CDR3 DNA: TGTGCCAGCAGCTACATCCCGGGTCAAAATTCACCCCTCCACTTT. Amino acids: CASSYIPGQNSPLHF.

Many counts were recorded for this clonotype. The chain has TRBV10-3 and TRBJ2-7; D uncertain. Germline V gene lookup returns CDR1 ENHRY and CDR2 SYGVKD. Between the trimmed V and J ends, which lost 6 bases and 2 bases, there was a span of 8 bases. The CDR3 length is 12 residues. The CDR3 sequence is CAISLDTYEQYF. In DNA, the CDR3 is TGTGCCATCAGCCTTGACACCTACGAGCAGTACTTC.

This clonotype was recorded many times. The chain is built from TRBV11-2 and TRBJ2-1; no clear D gene. Trimming shortened V by 5 bases and J by 10 bases, and 9 bases separated the two germline ends. Germline-derived CDR1 and CDR2 are SGHAT and FQNNGV. The length of the CDR3 is 11 residues. CDR3 amino acids: CASSDLGEQFF. In DNA, the CDR3 is TGTGCCAGCAGCGACCTAGGGGAGCAGTTCTTC. Full variable domain (rest looked up from reference TRBV11-2 and TRBJ2-1): EAGVAQSPRYKIIEKRQSVAFWCNPISGHATLYWYQQILGQGPKLLIQFQNNGVVDDSQLPKDRFSAERLKGVDSTLKIQPAKLEDSAVYLCASSDLGEQFFGPGTRLTVL.

On this clonotype: At one of its ends the junction is not consistent with the germline gene, which may arise from a read error. The chain couples TRBV11-2 to TRBJ2-3, with D possibly being TRBD1 (7 bases). Germline CDR1 and CDR2: SGHAT and FQNNGV. CDR3 length: 16 residues. The CDR3 bases are TGTGCCAGCAGCTATATAGGGCAGGGGGGCACAGATACACAGTATTTT. It is translated as CASSYIGQGGTDTQYF.

A word on this clonotype: This may be a read error: a much more frequent sequence differs by one nucleotide. The chain employs TRBV6-6 and TRBJ1-1; D not certain. The CDR3 length is 13 residues. Trimming took 8 bases from V and 5 from J, leaving 15 bases between them. Germline CDR1 reads MNHNY; CDR2 reads SVGAGI (reference sequence). The CDR3 protein is CASGQLVGTEAFF. The CDR3 region has the DNA TGTGCCAGCGGGCAATTGGTGGGGACTGAAGCTTTCTTT.

Concerning this clonotype: The CDR3 does not end in the conserved phenylalanine or tryptophan, so this is likely a read error. The chain carries TRBV11-2 and TRBJ2-5, with D maybe TRBD2 (6 bases). The DNA end is more similar to TRBJ2-7, so the J call may be wrong. The CDR3 has 13 amino acids. From germline, CDR1 is SGHAT and CDR2 FQNNGV. The CDR3 sequence is CANSFPAGYEQYL. As DNA, the CDR3 is TGTGCCAACAGCTTTCCGGCGGGGTACGAGCAGTACTTA.

The V and J genes are TRBV28 and TRBJ1-4; no definite D call. This CDR3 is 13 amino acids long. The ends were cut back, 3 bases at V and 4 bases at J, with 6 bases in the middle. Germline lookup yields CDR1 MDHEN and CDR2 SYDVKM. The CDR3 here is CASSFYNNEKLFF. The CDR3, as DNA: TGTGCCAGCAGTTTCTATAATAATGAAAAACTGTTTTTT.

This chain connects TRBV11-2 to TRBJ2-1, with D unclear. Germline CDR1 reads SGHAT; CDR2 reads FQNNGV. V was shortened by 5 bases and J by 9 bases, with 14 bases between the two germline ends. The CDR3 consists of 13 residues. For the CDR3, the DNA is TGTGCCAGCAGCCCACAGTCGGCAATTGAGCAGTTCTTC. Translating it yields CASSPQSAIEQFF.